The clone carrying this TCR beta chain has more than one count but fewer than ten. MiXCR, run by TCRdb on the reads, gives a single entry per CDR3 protein. The data show hundreds of thousands of distinct CDR3 sequences, with around 10% seen just once and 10% held by the top ten. The source of the sample is a study of T cell repertoires in cytomegalovirus infection. The sequence was obtained from a human donor in good health (CMV status not recorded). Some clones in this sample may be carry-over from other donors' samples. What was sequenced was PBMCs.

CDR3 loop: CASSRGTPVGEQYF. CDR3 nucleotides: TGTGCCAGCAGCCGCGGGACACCGGTCGGCGAGCAGTACTTC. The rearrangement links TRBV4-2 to TRBJ2-7; TRBD1 or TRBD2 may be the D gene (6 bases each). This CDR3 spans 14 amino acids. V lost 4 bases to trimming and J lost 6 bases, with 16 bases between them. Germline V CDR1 and CDR2: LGHNA, YNFKEQ.